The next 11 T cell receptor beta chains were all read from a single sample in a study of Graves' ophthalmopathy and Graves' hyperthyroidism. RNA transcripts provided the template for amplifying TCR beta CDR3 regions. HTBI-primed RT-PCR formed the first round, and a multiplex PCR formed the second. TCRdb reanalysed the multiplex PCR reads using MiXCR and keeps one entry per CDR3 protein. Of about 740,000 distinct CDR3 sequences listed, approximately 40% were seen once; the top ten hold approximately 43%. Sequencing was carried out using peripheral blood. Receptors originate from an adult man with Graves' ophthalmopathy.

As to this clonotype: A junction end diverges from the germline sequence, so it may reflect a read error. The DNA for the CDR3 is TGTGCCAGCAGTTACTACGGACAGGAGGCGGCCTACGAGCAGTACTTC. This sequence encodes CASSYYGQEAAYEQYF. This chain links TRBV10-3 with TRBJ2-7; TRBD1 matches at 7 bases. The CDR3 length is 16 residues. Germline loops: CDR1 ENHRY, CDR2 SYGVKD.

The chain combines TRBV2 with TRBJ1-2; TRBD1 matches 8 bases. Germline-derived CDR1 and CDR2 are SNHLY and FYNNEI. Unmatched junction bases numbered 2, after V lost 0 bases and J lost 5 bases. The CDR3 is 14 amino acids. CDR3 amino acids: CASSEATGVYGYTF. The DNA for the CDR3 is TGTGCCAGCAGTGAAGCGACAGGGGTTTATGGCTACACCTTC.

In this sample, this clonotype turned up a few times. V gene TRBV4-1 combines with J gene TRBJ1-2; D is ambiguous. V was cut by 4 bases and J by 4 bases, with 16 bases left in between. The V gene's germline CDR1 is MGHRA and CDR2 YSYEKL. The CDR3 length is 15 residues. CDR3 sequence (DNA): TGCGCCAGCAGCCCCCGTGGCAGTGACCTCTATGGCTACACCTTC. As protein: CASSPRGSDLYGYTF.

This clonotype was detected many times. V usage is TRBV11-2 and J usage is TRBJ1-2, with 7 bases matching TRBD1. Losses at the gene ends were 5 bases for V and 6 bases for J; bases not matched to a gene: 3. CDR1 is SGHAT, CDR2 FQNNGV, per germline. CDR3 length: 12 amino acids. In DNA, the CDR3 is TGTGCCAGCAGCCCAGGGGGGCATGGCTACACCTTC. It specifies CASSPGGHGYTF.

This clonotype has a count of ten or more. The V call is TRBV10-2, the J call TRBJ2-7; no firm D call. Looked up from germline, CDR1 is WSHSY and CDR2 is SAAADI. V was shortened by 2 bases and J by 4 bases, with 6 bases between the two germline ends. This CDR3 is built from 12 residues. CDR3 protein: CASSEMNYEQYF. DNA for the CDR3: TGCGCCAGCAGTGAGATGAATTACGAGCAGTACTTC.

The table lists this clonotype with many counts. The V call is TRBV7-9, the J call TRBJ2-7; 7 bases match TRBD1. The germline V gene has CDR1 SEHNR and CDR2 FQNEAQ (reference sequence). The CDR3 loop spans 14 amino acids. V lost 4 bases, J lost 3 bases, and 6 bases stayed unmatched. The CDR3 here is CASSSTGMVYEQYF. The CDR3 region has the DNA TGTGCCAGCAGCTCGACAGGGATGGTCTACGAGCAGTACTTC. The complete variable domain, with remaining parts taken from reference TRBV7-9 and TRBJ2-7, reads DTGVSQNPRHKITKRGQNVTFRCDPISEHNRLYWYRQTLGQGPEFLTYFQNEAQLEKSRLLSDRFSAERPKGSFSTLEIQRTEQGDSAMYLCASSSTGMVYEQYFGPGTRLTVT.

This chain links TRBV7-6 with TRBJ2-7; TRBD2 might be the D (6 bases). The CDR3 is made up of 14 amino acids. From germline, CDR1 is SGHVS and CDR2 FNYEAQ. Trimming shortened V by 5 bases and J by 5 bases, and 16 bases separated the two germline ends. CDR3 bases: TGTGCCAGCAGCCAACCGCGGGAAGGCCACGAGCAGTACTTC. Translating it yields CASSQPREGHEQYF.

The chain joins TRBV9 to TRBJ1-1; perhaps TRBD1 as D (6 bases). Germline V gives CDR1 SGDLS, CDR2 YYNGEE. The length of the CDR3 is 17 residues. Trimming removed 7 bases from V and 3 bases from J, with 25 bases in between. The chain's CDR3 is CASSPFGTTMTDTEAFF. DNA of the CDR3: TGTGCCAGCTCACCATTCGGGACAACCATGACGGACACTGAAGCTTTCTTT.

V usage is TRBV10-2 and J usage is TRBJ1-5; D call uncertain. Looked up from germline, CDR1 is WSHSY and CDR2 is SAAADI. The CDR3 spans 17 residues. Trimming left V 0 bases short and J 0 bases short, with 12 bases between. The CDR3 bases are TGCGCCAGCAGTGAGTCGAGGGCAGGCAATAGCAATCAGCCCCAGCATTTT. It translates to CASSESRAGNSNQPQHF.

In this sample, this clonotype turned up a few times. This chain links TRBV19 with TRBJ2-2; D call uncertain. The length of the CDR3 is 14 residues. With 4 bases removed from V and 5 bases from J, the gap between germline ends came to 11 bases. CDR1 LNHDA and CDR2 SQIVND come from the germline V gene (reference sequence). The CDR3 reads CASSTSSGTGELFF. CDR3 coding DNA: TGTGCCAGTAGTACGTCGTCAGGTACCGGGGAGCTGTTTTTT.

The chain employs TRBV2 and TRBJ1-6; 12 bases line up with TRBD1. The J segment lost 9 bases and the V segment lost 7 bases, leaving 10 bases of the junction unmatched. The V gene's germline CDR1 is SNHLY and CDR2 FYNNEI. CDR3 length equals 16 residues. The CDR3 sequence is CASTRRDRGQVSPLHF. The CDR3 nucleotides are TGTGCCAGCACTCGGCGGGACAGGGGGCAGGTTTCACCCCTCCACTTT.